The T cell receptor beta chain under discussion was sequenced for a study of human T cells and chemical hapten exposure. Described time point: pre-sensitization, week 0. The treatment here: therapeutic diphenylcyclopropenone sensitization with weekly scalp DPC. This clonotype was seen at least ten times. The CDR3 runs to 14 residues. The V segment lost 0 bases and the J segment 4 bases; nucleotides outside the gene matches: 5. In germline, CDR1 is GTSNPN, CDR2 SVGIG (reference sequence). In TCRdb, the RACE reads were re-called with MiXCR into one record per CDR3 protein. The sample records about 180,000 distinct CDR3 sequences, more than 25% being singletons.

This clonotype originated in a woman in her twenties or thirties with alopecia areata. Some clones in this sample may be carry-over from other donors' samples. The sample consisted of whole blood, taken in connection with sensitization to the hapten diphenylcyclopropenone (DPC). V gene TRBV30 combines with J gene TRBJ2-7; the match to TRBD1 covers 8 bases. The CDR3 DNA reads TGTGCCTGGAGTGTAGGCAGGGGGCAATACGAGCAGTACTTC. Its protein is CAWSVGRGQYEQYF.